This T cell receptor beta chain emerged from a study of identical twins. Overall study results and limits: High-abundance cord blood beta clonotypes had fewer insertions; memory repertoires showed none.

TCRdb re-called the 5' RACE reads with MiXCR, one entry per CDR3 protein. The sample has around 690,000 distinct CDR3 sequences, around 20% seen once. This CDR3 has 14 residues. Germline-derived CDR1 and CDR2 are DFQATT and SNEGSKA (reference sequence). V shed 7 bases and J 2 bases; nucleotides not matched to a gene: 7. A remark on this clonotype: The antigen is not known.

A further study also used this sample, focusing on T cells expressing NK-cell markers. As that study records: Sequencing of TCR beta repertoires drew on sorted CD3+CD56+NKG2C+, CD3+CD56+NKG2C- and CD3+CD56-NKG2C+ T cells. In several experiments, sorting was restricted to alpha-beta TCR T cells by an anti-gamma-delta TCR antibody. Dominant NKG2C+ clonotypes were found to form about 1.0-7.0% of CD8+ T cells in six donors.

The receptor comes from a woman aged 18-35 years in good health. The chain carries TRBV20-1 and TRBJ2-3, with 9 bases lining up with TRBD1. The sequencing sample was made of PBMCs. This CDR3 reads CSVKDRGYTDTQYF. Here the CDR3 DNA reads TGCAGTGTTAAGGACAGGGGTTACACAGATACGCAGTATTTT.